The 8 T cell receptor beta chains reported below all come from one sample, sequenced in a study of blood T cell repertoires in COVID-19. Clones were sequenced by immunoSEQ multiplex PCR, and TCRdb holds only the in-frame ones, with some missing. The sample contains some 270,000 clones, 80% to 90% of which appear only once. The sample consisted of PBMCs or T cells enriched from blood (not recorded which). These receptors all come from a young woman with acute COVID-19.

The chain links TRBV5-5 to TRBJ2-2; TRBD1 matches 9 bases. The CDR3 is 16 amino acids. Per the germline V gene, CDR1 is SGHKS and CDR2 is YYEKEE (reference sequence). V was pared by 3 bases and J by 4 bases, with 7 bases of the junction left unmatched. The CDR3 DNA sequence: TGTGCCAGCAGCTACACCGGGACAGGGATCACCGGGGAGCTGTTTTTT. It encodes CASSYTGTGITGELFF.

The chain combines TRBV7-2 with TRBJ1-4; TRBD1 might be the D (5 bases). Germline V gene lookup returns CDR1 SGHTA and CDR2 FQGNSA. V shed 1 base and J shed 7 bases, with 16 bases lying between them. The length of the CDR3 is 16 residues. The CDR3 DNA follows: TGTGCCAGCAGCTTAGGGGGGACGGGGGTGGCTGAAAAACTGTTTTTT. It specifies CASSLGGTGVAEKLFF. The complete variable domain, with remaining parts taken from reference TRBV7-2 and TRBJ1-4, reads GAGVSQSPSNKVTEKGKDVELRCDPISGHTALYWYRQSLGQGLEFLIYFQGNSAPDKSGLPSDRFSAERTGGSVSTLTIQRTQQEDSAVYLCASSLGGTGVAEKLFFGSGTQLSVL.

The chain has TRBV28 and TRBJ2-4; maybe TRBD1 (5 bases). Trimming shortened V by 2 bases and J by 5 bases, and 16 bases separated the two germline ends. The V gene's germline CDR1 is MDHEN and CDR2 SYDVKM. This CDR3 contains 16 residues. CDR3 region: CASSLPGLGVQNIQYF. CDR3 sequence (DNA): TGTGCCAGCAGTTTACCAGGCCTAGGGGTTCAAAACATTCAGTACTTC.

The chain links TRBV7-9 to TRBJ1-5; the match to TRBD1 covers 8 bases. From germline, CDR1 is SEHNR and CDR2 FQNEAQ (reference sequence). Trimming at V came to 5 bases and at J to 4 bases, leaving 7 bases not matched to a gene. CDR3 size: 15 residues. The CDR3: CASSTDREANQPQHF. The CDR3 nucleotides read TGTGCCAGCAGCACGGACAGGGAGGCAAATCAGCCCCAGCATTTT.

The chain links TRBV6-5 to TRBJ1-5; D is perhaps TRBD1 (5 bases). The germline V and J ends were trimmed by 7 bases and 2 bases, with 6 bases remaining between them. The germline V gene has CDR1 MNHEY and CDR2 SVGAGI. CDR3 size: 12 residues. CDR3 sequence reads: CASTQGNQPQHF. The DNA for the CDR3 is TGTGCCAGCACACAGGGCAATCAGCCCCAGCATTTT.

The V gene is TRBV7-9, the J gene TRBJ2-1, with D maybe TRBD1 (5 bases). Germline CDR1 SEHNR, CDR2 FQNEAQ (reference sequence). The CDR3 runs to 15 residues. With 5 bases removed from V and 0 bases from J, the gap between germline ends came to 11 bases. CDR3 in amino acids: CASSVDISSYNEQFF. In DNA, the CDR3 is TGTGCCAGCAGCGTGGACATTAGCTCCTACAATGAGCAGTTCTTC.

Points on this clone: Distinct nucleotide sequences in the sample also encode this CDR3. J is TRBJ2-5 and V is TRBV3-1 (or the pseudogene TRBV3-2); possibly TRBD2 for D (6 bases). This CDR3 region has 14 residues. Trimming removed 3 bases from V and 3 bases from J, with 11 bases in between. Germline loops: CDR1 LGHDT, CDR2 YNNKEL (reference sequence). The CDR3 is CASSQGSGKETQYF. CDR3 sequence (DNA): TGTGCCAGCAGCCAGGGTAGCGGAAAAGAGACCCAGTACTTC.

The table lists this clone with a count of one. The chain joins TRBV18 to TRBJ2-5, with D tentatively TRBD1 (5 bases). V was clipped by 4 bases and J by 2 bases, with 11 bases between them. There are 14 residues in the CDR3. Germline V lookup: CDR1 KGHSH, CDR2 LQKENI. The CDR3 region is CASSQGYQQETQYF. In DNA, the CDR3 is TGTGCCAGCTCACAGGGGTACCAGCAAGAGACCCAGTACTTC.